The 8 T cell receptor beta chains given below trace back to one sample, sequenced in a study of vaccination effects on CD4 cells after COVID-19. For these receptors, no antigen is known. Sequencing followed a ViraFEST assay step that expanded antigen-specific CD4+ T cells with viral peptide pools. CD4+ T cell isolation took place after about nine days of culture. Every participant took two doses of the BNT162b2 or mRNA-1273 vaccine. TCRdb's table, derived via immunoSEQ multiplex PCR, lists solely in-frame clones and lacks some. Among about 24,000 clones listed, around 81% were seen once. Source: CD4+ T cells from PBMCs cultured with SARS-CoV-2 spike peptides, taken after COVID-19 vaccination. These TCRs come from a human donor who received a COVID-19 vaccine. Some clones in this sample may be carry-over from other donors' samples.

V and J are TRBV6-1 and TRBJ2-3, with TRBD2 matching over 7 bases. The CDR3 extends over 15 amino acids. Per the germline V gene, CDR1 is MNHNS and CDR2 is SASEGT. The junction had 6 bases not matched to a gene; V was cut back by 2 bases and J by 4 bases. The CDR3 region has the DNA TGTGCCAGCAGTGAATGGGGGGGGAGGGCAGATACGCAGTATTTT. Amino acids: CASSEWGGRADTQYF.

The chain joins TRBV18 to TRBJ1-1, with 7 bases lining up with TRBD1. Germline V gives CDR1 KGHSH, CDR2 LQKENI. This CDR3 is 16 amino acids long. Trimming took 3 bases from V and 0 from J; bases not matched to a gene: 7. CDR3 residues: CASSPRQGLMNTEAFF. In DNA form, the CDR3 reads TGTGCCAGCTCACCCAGACAGGGCCTCATGAACACTGAAGCTTTCTTT.

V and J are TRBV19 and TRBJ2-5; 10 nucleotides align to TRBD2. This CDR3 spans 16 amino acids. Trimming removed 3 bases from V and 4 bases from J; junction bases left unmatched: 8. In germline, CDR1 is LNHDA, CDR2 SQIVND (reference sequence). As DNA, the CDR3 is TGTGCCAGTAGTATGAGTAGCGGGGGGCCCCCAGAGACCCAGTACTTC. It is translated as CASSMSSGGPPETQYF.

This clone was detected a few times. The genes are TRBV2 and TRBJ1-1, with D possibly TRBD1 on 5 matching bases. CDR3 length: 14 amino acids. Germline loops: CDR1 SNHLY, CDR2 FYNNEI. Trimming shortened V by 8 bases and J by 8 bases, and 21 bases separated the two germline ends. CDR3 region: CASSNQGSGTEAFF. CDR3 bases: TGTGCCAGCTCTAACCAAGGGTCTGGGACGGAAGCTTTCTTT.

CDR3: CAWSSKHGTGNTEAFF. The CDR3 DNA reads TGTGCCTGGAGCTCAAAACATGGGACAGGGAACACTGAAGCTTTCTTT. The chain recombines TRBV30 with TRBJ1-1, with 8 positions matching TRBD1. CDR1 GTSNPN and CDR2 SVGIG come from the germline V gene (reference sequence). The trim removed 3 bases at V and 1 base at J, leaving 10 bases unmatched. The CDR3 has 16 residues.

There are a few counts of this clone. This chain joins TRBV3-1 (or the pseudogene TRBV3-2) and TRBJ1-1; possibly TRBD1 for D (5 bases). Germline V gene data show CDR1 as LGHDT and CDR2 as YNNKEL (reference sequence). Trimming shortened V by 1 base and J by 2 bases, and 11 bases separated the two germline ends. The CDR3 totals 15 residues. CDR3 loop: CASSQAGRGNTEAFF. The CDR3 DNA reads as TGTGCCAGCAGCCAAGCAGGGAGAGGTAACACTGAAGCTTTCTTT.

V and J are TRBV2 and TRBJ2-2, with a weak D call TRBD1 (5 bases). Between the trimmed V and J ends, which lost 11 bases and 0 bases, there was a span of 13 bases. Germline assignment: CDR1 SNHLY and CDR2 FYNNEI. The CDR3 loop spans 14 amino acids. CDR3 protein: CASRTSPNTGELFF. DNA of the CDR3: TGTGCCTCCCGGACATCACCGAACACCGGGGAGCTGTTTTTT.

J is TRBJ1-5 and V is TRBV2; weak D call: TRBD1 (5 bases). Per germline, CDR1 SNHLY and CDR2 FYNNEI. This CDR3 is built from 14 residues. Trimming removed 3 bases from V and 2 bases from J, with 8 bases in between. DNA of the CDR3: TGTGCCAGCAGTGACGGGGGAGGCAATCAGCCCCAGCATTTT. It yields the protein CASSDGGGNQPQHF.